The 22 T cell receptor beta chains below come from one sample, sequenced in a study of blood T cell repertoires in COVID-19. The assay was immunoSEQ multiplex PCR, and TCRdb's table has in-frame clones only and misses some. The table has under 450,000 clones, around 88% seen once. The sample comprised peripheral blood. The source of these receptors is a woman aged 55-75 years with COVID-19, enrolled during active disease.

DNA for the CDR3: TGTGCCAGCAGCCACGGGGGATCAGCTAACTATGGCTACACCTTC. Translation: CASSHGGSANYGYTF. The rearrangement joins TRBV6-2 or TRBV6-3 to TRBJ1-2, with D maybe TRBD1 (5 bases). V dropped 6 bases and J dropped 0 bases, with 14 bases sitting between them. This CDR3 region has 15 residues. Germline V lookup: CDR1 MNHEY, CDR2 SVGEGT.

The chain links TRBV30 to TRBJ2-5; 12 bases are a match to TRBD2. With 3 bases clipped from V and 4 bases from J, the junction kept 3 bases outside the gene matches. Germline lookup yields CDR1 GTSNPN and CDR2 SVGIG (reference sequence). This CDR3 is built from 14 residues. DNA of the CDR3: TGTGCCTGGAGGCTAGCGGGGGGGCCAGAGACCCAGTACTTC. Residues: CAWRLAGGPETQYF.

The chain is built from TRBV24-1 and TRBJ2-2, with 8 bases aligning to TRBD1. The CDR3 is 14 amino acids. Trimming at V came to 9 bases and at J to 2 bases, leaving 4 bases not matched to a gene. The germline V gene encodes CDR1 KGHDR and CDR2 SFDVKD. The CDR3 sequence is CATQGQANTGELFF. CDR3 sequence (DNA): TGTGCCACCCAGGGACAGGCAAACACCGGGGAGCTGTTTTTT.

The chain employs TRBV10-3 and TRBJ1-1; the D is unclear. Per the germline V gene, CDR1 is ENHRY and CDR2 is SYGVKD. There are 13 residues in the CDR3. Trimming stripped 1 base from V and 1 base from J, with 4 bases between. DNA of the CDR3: TGTGCCATCAGTGAGTTCGGGAACACTGAAGCTTTCTTT. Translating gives CAISEFGNTEAFF.

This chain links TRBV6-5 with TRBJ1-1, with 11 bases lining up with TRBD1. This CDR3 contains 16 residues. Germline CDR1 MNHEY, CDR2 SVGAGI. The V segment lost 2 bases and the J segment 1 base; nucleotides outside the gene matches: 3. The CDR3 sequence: CASSYTGTGGNTEAFF. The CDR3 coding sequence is TGTGCCAGCAGTTACACAGGGACAGGGGGGAACACTGAAGCTTTCTTT.

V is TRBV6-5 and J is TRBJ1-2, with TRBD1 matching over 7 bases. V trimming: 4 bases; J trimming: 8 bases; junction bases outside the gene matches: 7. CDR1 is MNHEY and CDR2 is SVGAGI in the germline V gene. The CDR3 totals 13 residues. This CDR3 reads CASSSRGMGGYTF. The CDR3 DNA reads TGTGCCAGCAGTTCCAGGGGGATGGGAGGCTACACCTTC.

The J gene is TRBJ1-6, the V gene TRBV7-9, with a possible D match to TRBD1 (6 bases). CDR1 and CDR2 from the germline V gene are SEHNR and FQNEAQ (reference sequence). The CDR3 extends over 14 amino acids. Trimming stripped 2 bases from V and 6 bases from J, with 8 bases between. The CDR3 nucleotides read TGTGCCAGCAGCTTAATACAGGGTAATTCACCCCTCCACTTT. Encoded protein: CASSLIQGNSPLHF. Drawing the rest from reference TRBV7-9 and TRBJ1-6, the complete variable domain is DTGVSQNPRHKITKRGQNVTFRCDPISEHNRLYWYRQTLGQGPEFLTYFQNEAQLEKSRLLSDRFSAERPKGSFSTLEIQRTEQGDSAMYLCASSLIQGNSPLHFGNGTRLTVT.

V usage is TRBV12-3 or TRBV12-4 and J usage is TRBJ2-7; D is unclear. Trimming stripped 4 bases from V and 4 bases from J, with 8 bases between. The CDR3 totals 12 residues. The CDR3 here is CASSYHLYEQYF. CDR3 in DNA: TGTGCCAGCAGTTACCATCTATACGAGCAGTACTTC.

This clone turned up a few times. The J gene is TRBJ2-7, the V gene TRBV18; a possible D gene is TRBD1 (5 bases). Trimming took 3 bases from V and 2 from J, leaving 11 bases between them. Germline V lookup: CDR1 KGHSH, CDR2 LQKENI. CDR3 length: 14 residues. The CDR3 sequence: CASSPADITYEQYF. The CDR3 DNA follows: TGTGCCAGCTCACCGGCGGACATTACCTACGAGCAGTACTTC.

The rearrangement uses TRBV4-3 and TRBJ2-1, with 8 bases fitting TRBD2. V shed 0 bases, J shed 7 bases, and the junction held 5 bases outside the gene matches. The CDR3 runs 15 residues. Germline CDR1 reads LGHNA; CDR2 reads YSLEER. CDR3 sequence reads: CASSQDGTRLNEQFF. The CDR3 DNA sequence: TGCGCCAGCAGCCAAGATGGGACTAGACTTAATGAGCAGTTCTTC.

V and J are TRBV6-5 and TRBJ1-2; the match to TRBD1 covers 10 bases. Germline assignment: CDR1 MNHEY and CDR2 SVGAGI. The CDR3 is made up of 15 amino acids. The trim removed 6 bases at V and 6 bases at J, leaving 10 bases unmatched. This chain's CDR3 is CASRRPGQGRDGYTF. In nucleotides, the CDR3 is TGTGCCAGCAGGAGGCCGGGACAGGGGAGGGATGGCTACACCTTC.

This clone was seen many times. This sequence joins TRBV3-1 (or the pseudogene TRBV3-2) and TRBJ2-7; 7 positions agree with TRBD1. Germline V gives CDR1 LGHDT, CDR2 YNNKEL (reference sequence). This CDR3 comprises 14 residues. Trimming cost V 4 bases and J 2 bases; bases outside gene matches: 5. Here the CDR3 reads CASSPQGVTYEQYF. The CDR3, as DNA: TGTGCCAGCAGCCCCCAGGGGGTTACCTACGAGCAGTACTTC.

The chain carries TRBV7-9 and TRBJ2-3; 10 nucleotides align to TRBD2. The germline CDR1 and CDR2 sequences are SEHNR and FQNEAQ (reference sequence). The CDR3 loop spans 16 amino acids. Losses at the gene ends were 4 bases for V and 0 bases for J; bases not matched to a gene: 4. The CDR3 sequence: CASSSAGGTSTDTQYF. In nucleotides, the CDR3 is TGTGCCAGCAGCTCAGCGGGGGGGACTAGCACAGATACGCAGTATTTT.

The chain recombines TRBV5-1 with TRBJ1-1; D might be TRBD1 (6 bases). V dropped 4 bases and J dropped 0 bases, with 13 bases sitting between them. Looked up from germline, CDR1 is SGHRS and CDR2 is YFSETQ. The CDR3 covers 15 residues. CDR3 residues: CASSPGGQLNTEAFF. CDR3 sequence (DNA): TGCGCCAGCAGCCCGGGCGGACAGCTGAACACTGAAGCTTTCTTT.

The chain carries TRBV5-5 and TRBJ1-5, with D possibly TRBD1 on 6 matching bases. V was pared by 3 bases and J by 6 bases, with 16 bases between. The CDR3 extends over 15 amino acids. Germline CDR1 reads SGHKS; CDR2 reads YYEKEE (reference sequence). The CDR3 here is CASSSTGTPSQPQHF. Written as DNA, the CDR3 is TGTGCCAGCAGCTCAACCGGGACACCGAGTCAGCCCCAGCATTTT.

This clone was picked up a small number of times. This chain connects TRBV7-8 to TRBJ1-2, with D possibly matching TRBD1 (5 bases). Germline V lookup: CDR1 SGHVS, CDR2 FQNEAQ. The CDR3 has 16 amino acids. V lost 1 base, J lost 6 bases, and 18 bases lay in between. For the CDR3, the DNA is TGTGCCAGCAGCTTAGAGCCGGCAGGGTGGATGAATGGCTACACCTTC. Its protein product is CASSLEPAGWMNGYTF.

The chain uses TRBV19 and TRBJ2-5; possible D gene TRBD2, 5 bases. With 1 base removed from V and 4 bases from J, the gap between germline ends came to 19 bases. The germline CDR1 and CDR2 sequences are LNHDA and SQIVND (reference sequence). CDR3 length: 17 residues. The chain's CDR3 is CASSIAGGPTPPETQYF. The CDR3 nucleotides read TGTGCCAGTAGTATAGCAGGAGGCCCAACCCCCCCAGAGACCCAGTACTTC.

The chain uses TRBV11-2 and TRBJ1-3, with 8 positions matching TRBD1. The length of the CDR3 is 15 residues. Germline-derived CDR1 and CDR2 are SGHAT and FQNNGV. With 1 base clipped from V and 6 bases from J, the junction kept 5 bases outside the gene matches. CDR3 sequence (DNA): TGTGCCAGCAGCTTAGTATCAGGGGGCAAAAACACCATATATTTT. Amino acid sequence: CASSLVSGGKNTIYF.

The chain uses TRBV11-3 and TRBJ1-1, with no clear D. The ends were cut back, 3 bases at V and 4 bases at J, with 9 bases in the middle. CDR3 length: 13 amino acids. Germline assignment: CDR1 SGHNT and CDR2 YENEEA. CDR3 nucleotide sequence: TGTGCCAGCAGCTTTTCGGGGTCCACTGAAGCTTTCTTT. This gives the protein CASSFSGSTEAFF.

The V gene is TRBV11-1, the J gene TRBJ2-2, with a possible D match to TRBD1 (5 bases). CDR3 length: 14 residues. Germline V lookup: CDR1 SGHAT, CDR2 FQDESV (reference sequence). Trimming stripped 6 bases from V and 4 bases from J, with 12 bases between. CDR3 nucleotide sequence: TGTGCCAGCAGACCTGGCAGGGTCACCGGGGAGCTGTTTTTT. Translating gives CASRPGRVTGELFF.

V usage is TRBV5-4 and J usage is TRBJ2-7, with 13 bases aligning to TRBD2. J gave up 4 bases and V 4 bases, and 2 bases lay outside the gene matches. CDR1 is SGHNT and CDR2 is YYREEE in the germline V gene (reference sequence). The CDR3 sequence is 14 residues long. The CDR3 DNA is TGTGCCAGCAGCAAGACTAGCGGGGGGTACGAGCAGTACTTC. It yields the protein CASSKTSGGYEQYF.

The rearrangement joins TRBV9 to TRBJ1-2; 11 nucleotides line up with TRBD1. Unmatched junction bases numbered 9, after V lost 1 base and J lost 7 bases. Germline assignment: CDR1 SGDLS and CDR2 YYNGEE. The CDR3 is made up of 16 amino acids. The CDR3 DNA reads TGTGCCAGCAGCGTACGCCCCGGGACAGGGGGGATTGGCTACACCTTC. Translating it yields CASSVRPGTGGIGYTF. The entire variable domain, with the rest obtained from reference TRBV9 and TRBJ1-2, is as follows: DSGVTQTPKHLITATGQRVTLRCSPRSGDLSVYWYQQSLDQGLQFLIQYYNGEERAKGNILERFSAQQFPDLHSELNLSSLELGDSALYFCASSVRPGTGGIGYTFGSGTRLTVV.